This record concerns one T cell receptor (beta chain) sequence. Its cognate antigen has yet to be identified. The input lacks base qualities; no much larger clone sits a single base away. This sample was taken from a study of blood T cell repertoires in COVID-19 (dated by TCRdb to 2020 to 2022). The study in broad terms: The collaborator samples originated in the United States, Italy and Spain and spanned the acute and convalescent phases of COVID-19. The prospective study material was composed of cDNA or gDNA derived from T cells, B-cell-depleted T cells, or PBMCs. The dataset comprised deeply sampled blood TCRbeta repertoires from subjects exposed to, actively infected with, or recovered from COVID-19. The repertoires were released in a freely available public database meant as a resource for research on the immune response to SARS-CoV-2. Samples were obtained from the ongoing ImmuneRACE study (first 160 participants) and from 1,254 subjects provided by 6 global collaborators. Nearly every sample came with metadata listing a de-identified subject ID, COVID-19 status, age in years and sex. Where available, HLA class I and class II types were taken from metadata supplied by the sample provider and were not determined by assay-based typing.

Each collaborating institution followed its own protocols to collect whole blood in K2EDTA tubes. For TCRbeta analysis, collaborators shipped samples as frozen whole blood, isolated PBMCs, or DNA extracted from either of those sample types. On the study overall, not on this receptor specifically: The quantity of clinical and demographic metadata differed by source and by participant and was supplied without curation.

Looking up the germline V gene yields CDR1 SGDLS and CDR2 YYNGEE. V and J are trimmed by 0 bases and 4 bases, and the gene matches miss 3 bases of the junction. The cysteine opens and the phenylalanine closes a CDR3 of 16 amino acids. The entry retains the CDR3 DNA only, 48 bases that are in frame from base 1. TCRbeta CDR3 regions were amplified from genomic DNA by means of the immunoSEQ Assay, a bias-controlled multiplex PCR. The authors' pipeline ran thus. Nucleated cell counts per sample were estimated from amplification of reference gene primers within the assay. Sequence reads were collapsed and filtered to measure the absolute abundance of every unique TCRbeta CDR3 rearrangement. For each sample, productive Simpson clonality was calculated as the square root of Simpson's diversity index over productive rearrangements. TCRdb carries this immuneACCESS record with in-frame sequences only. Its versions omit some clonotypes, under half of them owing to an unresolved V gene in the studies checked, with the rest unexplained. V, J and clone size derive from that table, while D and trimming were established from the DNA sequence. For this sample there are around 100,000 clones; about nine tenths appear just once. The ten largest clones add up to 5.7% of the sample.

This TCR was recovered from a man between 65 and 85 years old with acute or convalescent COVID-19. The V and J genes are TRBV9 and TRBJ2-3; 12 central bases correspond to TRBD2. Sequenced input: peripheral blood. The DNA reads TGTGCCAGCAGCGTAGCTAGCGGGGGGGCGTCAGATACGCAGTATTTT. Its protein product is CASSVASGGASDTQYF.